This T cell receptor (beta chain) was identified during a study of control samples from healthy donors and cancer patients. The germline V gene encodes CDR1 MDHEN and CDR2 SYDVKM. V was clipped by 7 bases and J by 6 bases; unmatched bases: 3. This CDR3 spans 13 amino acids. Profiled with immunoSEQ multiplex PCR; TCRdb holds only in-frame clones, not every one. This table has 130,000 or so clones, 90% to 95% appearing once. This clonotype was obtained from a middle-aged man in good health. The V and J genes are TRBV28 and TRBJ1-6; TRBD1 matches 7 bases. Material for sequencing was blood. The CDR3 nucleotides read TGTGCCAGCAACGACAGGGTTAATTCACCCCTCCACTTT. Its translation is CASNDRVNSPLHF.